The 10 T cell receptor beta chains given below trace back to one sample, sequenced in a study of memory CD4+ T cells and cytomegalovirus serostatus. The method was immunoSEQ multiplex PCR; TCRdb's version includes in-frame clones alone and lacks a portion of them. This table holds approximately 50,000 clones, about 68% found once. The sort gate was single viable CD3+CD4+CD8-CD45RO+ cells for memory CD4+ T cells. Material: memory CD4+ T cells from blood. The receptor source for this set is an adult in good health and CMV-seropositive.

The CDR3 DNA is TGTGCCAGCAGTTACTTTGGGGAGGGTCAGCCCCAGCATTTT. Amino acids: CASSYFGEGQPQHF. This chain connects TRBV6-6 to TRBJ1-5; D remains ambiguous. V lost 1 base to trimming and J lost 6 bases, with 10 bases between them. The CDR3 spans 14 residues. The germline CDR1 and CDR2 sequences are MNHNY and SVGAGI (reference sequence).

This clone was counted between two and nine times. The rearrangement links TRBV4-1 to TRBJ2-7; 13 nucleotides align to TRBD2. The CDR3 extends over 17 amino acids. Germline V gene lookup returns CDR1 MGHRA and CDR2 YSYEKL. J gave up 2 bases and V 0 bases, and 4 bases lay outside the gene matches. The CDR3 sequence: CASSQDGLAGDTYEQYF. CDR3 nucleotide sequence: TGCGCCAGCAGCCAAGATGGACTAGCGGGAGACACCTACGAGCAGTACTTC.

The chain is built from TRBV5-5 and TRBJ2-7; no definite D call. The CDR3 spans 13 residues. Germline assignment: CDR1 SGHKS and CDR2 YYEKEE (reference sequence). V was pared by 4 bases and J by 7 bases, with 15 bases between. The CDR3 sequence: CASSGLGVGEQYV. CDR3 nucleotide sequence: TGTGCCAGCAGCGGGCTAGGAGTGGGTGAGCAGTACGTC.

The V call is TRBV5-1, the J call TRBJ1-1; no firm D call. The V end lost 0 bases, the J end lost 0 bases, and 6 bases lay between the germline ends. Germline loops: CDR1 SGHRS, CDR2 YFSETQ. This CDR3 has 14 amino acids. CDR3 sequence (DNA): TGCGCCAGCAGCTTGGTGGACGTGAACACTGAAGCTTTCTTT. This codes for CASSLVDVNTEAFF. The full variable domain, completed using reference TRBV5-1 and TRBJ1-1, is KAGVTQTPRYLIKTRGQQVTLSCSPISGHRSVSWYQQTPGQGLQFLFEYFSETQRNKGNFPGRFSGRQFSNSRSEMNVSTLELGDSALYLCASSLVDVNTEAFFGQGTRLTVV.

This chain links TRBV9 with TRBJ2-6; D perhaps matches TRBD1 (6 bases). Per germline, CDR1 SGDLS and CDR2 YYNGEE. V lost 0 bases, J lost 0 bases, and 16 bases lay in between. This CDR3 is 19 amino acids long. In DNA form, the CDR3 reads TGTGCCAGCAGCGTAGCGTCCCGGGACACTAGCTCTGGGGCCAACGTCCTGACTTTC. Its protein is CASSVASRDTSSGANVLTF.

The V gene is TRBV10-1, the J gene TRBJ1-1, with unresolved D. This CDR3 region has 13 residues. Trimming took off 0 bases at V and 1 base at J, with 3 bases between the two ends. Per germline, CDR1 WNHNN and CDR2 SYGVQD (reference sequence). Here the CDR3 DNA reads TGCGCCAGCAGTGAGTCATGGAACACTGAAGCTTTCTTT. Protein: CASSESWNTEAFF.

This clone was picked up a small number of times. The CDR3 bases are TGTGCCAGCTCACCAAACTCGCTAAGGGGCGAGACCCAGTACTTC. Translation gives CASSPNSLRGETQYF. This chain links TRBV18 with TRBJ2-5; tentative D call: TRBD1 (5 bases). V gave up 2 bases and J gave up 5 bases, with 15 bases separating them. This CDR3 comprises 15 residues. The V gene's germline CDR1 is KGHSH and CDR2 LQKENI.

The J gene is TRBJ2-5, the V gene TRBV5-6; D perhaps matches TRBD1 (6 bases). The CDR3 is made up of 13 amino acids. Trimming removed 7 bases from V and 5 bases from J, with 15 bases in between. From germline, CDR1 is SGHDT and CDR2 YYEEEE. In nucleotides, the CDR3 is TGTGCCAGCCGGGCCAGGGGCGACGAGACCCAGTACTTC. The encoded protein is CASRARGDETQYF.

This chain joins TRBV5-4 and TRBJ2-2, with D possibly matching TRBD2 (5 bases). The CDR3 runs to 13 residues. Looked up from germline, CDR1 is SGHNT and CDR2 is YYREEE (reference sequence). V was shortened by 3 bases and J by 6 bases, with 9 bases between the two germline ends. CDR3 DNA: TGTGCCAGCAGCTCTAGCCCCCCCGGGGAGCTGTTTTTT. This sequence encodes CASSSSPPGELFF.

For the CDR3, the DNA is TGTGCCAGCCAGGGTTCTCTCGCTGGCAATCAGCCCCAGCATTTT. This gives the protein CASQGSLAGNQPQHF. The rearrangement uses TRBV28 and TRBJ1-5; a weak D match, TRBD1 (5 bases). The germline gives CDR1 MDHEN, CDR2 SYDVKM. Trimming removed 8 bases from V and 2 bases from J, with 16 bases in between. This CDR3 has 15 amino acids.